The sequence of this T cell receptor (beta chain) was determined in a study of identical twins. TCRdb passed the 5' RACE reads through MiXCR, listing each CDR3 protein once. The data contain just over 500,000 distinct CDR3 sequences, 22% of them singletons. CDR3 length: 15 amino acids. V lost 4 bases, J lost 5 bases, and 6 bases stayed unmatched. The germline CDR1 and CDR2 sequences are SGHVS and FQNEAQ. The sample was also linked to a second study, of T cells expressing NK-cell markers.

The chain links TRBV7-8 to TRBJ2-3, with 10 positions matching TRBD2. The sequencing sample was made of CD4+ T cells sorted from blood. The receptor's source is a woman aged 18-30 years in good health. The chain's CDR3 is CASSSKRGGGDTQYF. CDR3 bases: TGTGCCAGCAGCTCGAAGCGGGGGGGCGGAGATACGCAGTATTTT.